The next 30 T cell receptor beta chains were all read from a single sample in a study of glioma-infiltrating T cells. Using RNA template, CDR3s of TCR alpha and beta were amplified with iRepertoire arm-PCR. TCRdb used MiXCR to reprocess the multiplex PCR reads, holding one entry per CDR3 protein. The table has around 390,000 distinct CDR3 sequences, 41% seen once; the top ten hold approximately 12%. The sample taken for sequencing was glioma tissue, nonneoplastic brain tissue, or PBMCs (not recorded which). Every receptor here comes from a human donor with low-grade glioma or glioblastoma, undergoing nonglioma brain surgery, or in good health (not recorded which).

This clonotype was seen repeatedly, ten times or more. The J gene is TRBJ2-3, the V gene TRBV20-1; 7 bases fit TRBD2. The CDR3 has 15 amino acids. Per the germline V gene, CDR1 is DFQATT and CDR2 is SNEGSKA (reference sequence). The trim removed 1 base at V and 0 bases at J, leaving 4 bases unmatched. The CDR3, as DNA: TGCAGTGCTAGAGTGCCTAGCGGCAGCACAGATACGCAGTATTTT. This codes for CSARVPSGSTDTQYF.

The rearrangement links TRBV19 to TRBJ1-5; 8 bases map to TRBD1. The CDR3 runs to 15 residues. The germline V gene has CDR1 LNHDA and CDR2 SQIVND (reference sequence). The V gene end was trimmed by 7 bases and the J gene end by 2 bases; junction bases not matched to a gene: 7. The CDR3: CASTVGQGGNQPQHF. The DNA for the CDR3 is TGTGCCAGTACCGTAGGACAGGGCGGCAATCAGCCCCAGCATTTT.

This clonotype has a handful of counts. The chain carries TRBV2 and TRBJ2-1; 12 bases are a match to TRBD2. V shed 6 bases, J shed 5 bases, and the junction held 5 bases outside the gene matches. There are 15 residues in the CDR3. Germline V gene sequence: CDR1 SNHLY, CDR2 FYNNEI. CDR3 in DNA: TGTGCCAGCAGAGCAAGGACTAGCGGGGACAATGAGCAGTTCTTC. It specifies CASRARTSGDNEQFF.

V is TRBV14 and J is TRBJ2-2, with 9 bases fitting TRBD2. This CDR3 has 15 residues. With 1 base clipped from V and 11 bases from J, the junction kept 8 bases outside the gene matches. Looked up from germline, CDR1 is SGHDN and CDR2 is FVKESK. The CDR3 sequence is CASSQVAGGLGELFF. The DNA of the CDR3 is TGTGCCAGCAGCCAAGTTGCGGGAGGGCTTGGAGAGCTGTTTTTT.

This clonotype was detected a few times. CDR3 in amino acids: CASRPQGARYNEQFF. CDR3 sequence (DNA): TGTGCCAGCAGGCCTCAGGGGGCGCGCTACAATGAGCAGTTCTTC. V is TRBV28 and J is TRBJ2-1; 8 bases line up with TRBD1. The CDR3 spans 15 residues. The germline CDR1 and CDR2 sequences are MDHEN and SYDVKM. With V trimmed by 6 bases and J by 3 bases, 7 bases remained unmatched.

This clonotype was detected many times. The chain uses TRBV6-2 or TRBV6-3 and TRBJ2-2; D ambiguous. The CDR3 is 13 residues long. Trimming took 8 bases from V and 2 from J, leaving 9 bases between them. Germline-derived CDR1 and CDR2 are MNHEY and SVGEGT. The CDR3 region has the DNA TGTGCCAGCGAGGAACCAAACACCGGGGAGCTGTTTTTT. Protein sequence: CASEEPNTGELFF.

V usage is TRBV20-1 and J usage is TRBJ1-1; perhaps TRBD1 as D (5 bases). V was clipped by 6 bases and J by 10 bases, with 15 bases between them. CDR1 is DFQATT and CDR2 is SNEGSKA in the germline V gene (reference sequence). CDR3 length equals 11 residues. The CDR3 sequence is CSAHLLGGAFF. In DNA form, the CDR3 reads TGCAGTGCCCACCTCCTGGGGGGAGCTTTCTTT.

This chain links TRBV29-1 with TRBJ1-2, with D perhaps TRBD1 (5 bases). With 7 bases removed from V and 5 bases from J, the gap between germline ends came to 11 bases. The CDR3 is 11 residues long. Per the germline V gene, CDR1 is SQVTM and CDR2 is ANQGSEA. The CDR3 nucleotides read TGCAGCGGAGGGGCTGGGTATGGCTACACCTTC. This translates into CSGGAGYGYTF.

This clonotype was seen only a few times. In DNA form, the CDR3 reads TGTGCCACCCGAATGTCCGTTAGCGGGAGTGGGTCCTACAATGAGCAGTTCTTC. It encodes CATRMSVSGSGSYNEQFF. The chain uses TRBV27 and TRBJ2-1; the match to TRBD2 covers 9 bases. This CDR3 comprises 18 residues. Losses at the gene ends were 10 bases for V and 1 base for J; bases not matched to a gene: 17. Germline CDR1 MNHEY, CDR2 SMNVEV (reference sequence).

This clonotype was counted ten times or more. The chain joins TRBV28 to TRBJ1-5, with D possibly matching TRBD1 (6 bases). The CDR3 sequence is 14 residues long. Trimming cost V 6 bases and J 6 bases, with 15 bases left between them. Per germline, CDR1 MDHEN and CDR2 SYDVKM. For the CDR3, the DNA is TGTGCCAGCAGCCGGCGGGGGCTGGTTCAGCCCCAGCATTTT. Residues: CASSRRGLVQPQHF.

The CDR3: CATSEYAGDVTDTQYF. In nucleotides, the CDR3 is TGTGCCACCAGTGAATACGCGGGGGACGTCACAGATACGCAGTATTTT. The genes are TRBV24-1 and TRBJ2-3, with 7 nucleotides matching TRBD2. Germline CDR1 is KGHDR and CDR2 is SFDVKD. This CDR3 region has 16 residues. V was pared by 4 bases and J by 2 bases, with 8 bases of the junction left unmatched.

This sequence joins TRBV7-2 and TRBJ2-4; a weak D match, TRBD2 (6 bases). CDR3 length: 14 residues. V was pared by 3 bases and J by 5 bases, with 11 bases between. The germline V gene has CDR1 SGHTA and CDR2 FQGNSA. DNA of the CDR3: TGTGCCAGCAGCTTCGGGGGAACCCAAAACATTCAGTACTTC. Encoded protein: CASSFGGTQNIQYF.

This clonotype was seen more than once but under ten times. V gene TRBV15 combines with J gene TRBJ1-4, with TRBD1 matching over 9 bases. The V gene end was trimmed by 7 bases and the J gene end by 8 bases; junction bases not matched to a gene: 5. Looked up from germline, CDR1 is LNHNV and CDR2 is YYDKDF (reference sequence). This CDR3 has 13 amino acids. The CDR3 here is CATTGTGREKLFF. CDR3 in DNA: TGTGCCACCACCGGGACAGGGCGGGAAAAACTGTTTTTT.

This clonotype appeared a single time. The chain is built from TRBV7-9 and TRBJ2-3; either TRBD1 or TRBD2 may supply D (5 bases each). CDR1 is SEHNR and CDR2 is FQNEAQ in the germline V gene (reference sequence). The CDR3 has 18 amino acids. Trimming shortened V by 0 bases and J by 4 bases, and 20 bases separated the two germline ends. CDR3 amino acids: CASSLAGRTGTVADTQYF. The CDR3 coding sequence is TGTGCCAGCAGCTTAGCGGGACGGACCGGGACCGTCGCAGATACGCAGTATTTT.

This clonotype was detected many times. V gene TRBV6-2 or TRBV6-3 combines with J gene TRBJ2-1, with 14 bases identical to TRBD2. The V gene end was trimmed by 6 bases and the J gene end by 9 bases; junction bases not matched to a gene: 10. This CDR3 comprises 16 residues. Germline V gene sequence: CDR1 MNHEY, CDR2 SVGEGT. In DNA, the CDR3 is TGTGCCAGCAGCTTGGGACTAGCGGGAGAATACGGTGAGCAGTTCTTC. Translating it yields CASSLGLAGEYGEQFF.

This clonotype has just a few counts. The rearrangement joins TRBV27 to TRBJ2-5, with D perhaps TRBD2 (6 bases). The germline V gene encodes CDR1 MNHEY and CDR2 SMNVEV (reference sequence). The CDR3 covers 15 residues. Between the trimmed V and J ends, which lost 1 base and 7 bases, there was a span of 16 bases. The DNA of the CDR3 is TGTGCCAGCAGTTTATTTCTAGCGCCAAGAGGGACCCAGTACTTC. Its protein is CASSLFLAPRGTQYF.

The rearrangement uses TRBV7-9 and TRBJ2-1; D might be TRBD2 (5 bases). V lost 3 bases and J lost 4, with 10 bases in between. Per the germline V gene, CDR1 is SEHNR and CDR2 is FQNEAQ (reference sequence). This CDR3 comprises 14 residues. This CDR3 reads CASSLFGMYNEQFF. The CDR3 coding sequence is TGTGCCAGCAGCTTGTTCGGGATGTACAATGAGCAGTTCTTC.

The chain joins TRBV2 to TRBJ1-2; D is undetermined. In germline, CDR1 is SNHLY, CDR2 FYNNEI. This CDR3 spans 13 amino acids. V gave up 6 bases and J gave up 8 bases, with 16 bases separating them. The CDR3 sequence is CASRNGFRGGYTF. The DNA for the CDR3 is TGTGCCAGCAGGAACGGGTTTCGAGGGGGCTACACCTTC. Full variable domain (outside the CDR3, taken from reference TRBV2 and TRBJ1-2): EPEVTQTPSHQVTQMGQEVILRCVPISNHLYFYWYRQILGQKVEFLVSFYNNEISEKSEIFDDQFSVERPDGSNFTLKIRSTKLEDSAMYFCASRNGFRGGYTFGSGTRLTVV.

This chain uses TRBV5-1 with TRBJ2-3; D is uncertain. The CDR3 has 14 amino acids. Trimming left V 0 bases short and J 4 bases short, with 9 bases between. CDR1 and CDR2 (germline): SGHRS, YFSETQ. The CDR3 region has the DNA TGCGCCAGCAGCTTGGCCACTGGGCCAGATACGCAGTATTTT. Translation gives CASSLATGPDTQYF.

This clonotype came up many times. CDR3 amino acids: CASSQGLRHNEQFF. In DNA form, the CDR3 reads TGTGCCAGTAGTCAGGGACTAAGACACAATGAGCAGTTCTTC. V usage is TRBV19 and J usage is TRBJ2-1; 7 bases map to TRBD2. With V trimmed by 5 bases and J by 5 bases, 6 bases remained unmatched. CDR1 and CDR2 from the germline V gene are LNHDA and SQIVND (reference sequence). The CDR3 has 14 residues.

Ten or more counts support this clonotype. The rearrangement links TRBV28 to TRBJ1-2; maybe TRBD1 (5 bases). The length of the CDR3 is 13 residues. V lost 5 bases and J 10 bases, leaving 17 bases between the germline ends. Germline CDR1 and CDR2: MDHEN and SYDVKM. CDR3: CASSHQGGQTYTF. DNA of the CDR3: TGTGCCAGCAGTCACCAGGGCGGGCAGACCTACACCTTC.

In this sample, this clonotype turned up a few times. This chain uses TRBV5-4 with TRBJ1-1; a weak D match, TRBD1 (5 bases). Germline assignment: CDR1 SGHNT and CDR2 YYREEE (reference sequence). The CDR3 loop spans 12 amino acids. The V end lost 4 bases, the J end lost 11 bases, and 15 bases lay between the germline ends. The CDR3 region has the DNA TGTGCCAGCAGCCCTGGGGAAGGGACGGCTTTCTTT. It specifies CASSPGEGTAFF.

Judged by abundance, this clonotype is large. The chain's CDR3 is CASSQDPFGVYEQYF. DNA for the CDR3: TGCGCCAGCAGCCAAGATCCCTTCGGGGTATACGAGCAGTACTTC. The chain employs TRBV4-1 and TRBJ2-7; D is possibly TRBD2 (5 bases). CDR3 length: 15 amino acids. Trimming cost V 0 bases and J 4 bases, with 13 bases left between them. In germline, CDR1 is MGHRA, CDR2 YSYEKL.

This clonotype was seen at least ten times. The chain employs TRBV28 and TRBJ1-1, with a possible D match to TRBD1 (6 bases). This CDR3 comprises 13 residues. V shed 10 bases and J shed 0 bases, with 12 bases lying between them. Germline V gene sequence: CDR1 MDHEN, CDR2 SYDVKM. CDR3 region: CAIHRAMNTEAFF. The CDR3 coding sequence is TGTGCCATACACAGGGCAATGAACACTGAAGCTTTCTTT.

This clonotype was seen a handful of times. The V call is TRBV5-1, the J call TRBJ2-2; the D gene is possibly TRBD1 (5 bases). Per germline, CDR1 SGHRS and CDR2 YFSETQ. The V gene lost 4 bases and the J gene lost 3 bases, with 10 bases spanning the gap. This CDR3 is 14 amino acids long. CDR3 nucleotides: TGCGCCAGCAGCGAGGACATAGACACCGGGGAGCTGTTTTTT. As protein: CASSEDIDTGELFF.

The chain employs TRBV18 and TRBJ1-1; D call uncertain. The CDR3 consists of 15 residues. Looked up from germline, CDR1 is KGHSH and CDR2 is LQKENI. V lost 4 bases to trimming and J lost 3 bases, with 15 bases between them. The CDR3 region has the DNA TGTGCCAGCTCACTGGTGAGGGTAACGGACACTGAAGCTTTCTTT. Its translation is CASSLVRVTDTEAFF.

The V call is TRBV25-1, the J call TRBJ2-1; 9 bases map to TRBD2. Germline CDR1 is MGHDK and CDR2 is SYGVNS. J lost 8 bases, V lost 4 bases, and 12 bases had no gene match. CDR3 length: 16 amino acids. The CDR3 spells CASSVMGLAVFDEQFF. DNA for the CDR3: TGTGCCAGCAGTGTTATGGGACTAGCAGTCTTCGATGAGCAGTTCTTC.

J is TRBJ2-7 and V is TRBV29-1; the match to TRBD1 covers 8 bases. V shed 6 bases, J shed 7 bases, and the junction held 14 bases outside the gene matches. The CDR3 length is 14 residues. Looked up from germline, CDR1 is SQVTM and CDR2 is ANQGSEA. The DNA for the CDR3 is TGCAGCGTGGGGGGACAGGATGACTACAATGAGCAGTACTTC. Its translation is CSVGGQDDYNEQYF.

J is TRBJ2-1 and V is TRBV7-2, with 12 bases matching TRBD2. The CDR3 has 17 residues. The V segment lost 5 bases and the J segment 7 bases; nucleotides outside the gene matches: 12. Looked up from germline, CDR1 is SGHTA and CDR2 is FQGNSA. DNA for the CDR3: TGTGCCAGCAGCCCCGGGACTAGCGGGCCGAGATGGAATGAGCAGTTCTTC. This gives the protein CASSPGTSGPRWNEQFF.

Points on this clonotype: Since the CDR3 does not end with the conserved phenylalanine or tryptophan, this likely comes from a read error. The genes are TRBV5-1 and TRBJ2-7; 11 bases map to TRBD2. The CDR3 contains 19 residues. V shed 2 bases, J shed 0 bases, and the junction held 13 bases outside the gene matches. Per the germline V gene, CDR1 is SGHRS and CDR2 is YFSETQ. This chain's CDR3 is CASSFPRASGGLGSYEQYL. The CDR3 DNA follows: TGCGCCAGCAGCTTCCCGAGGGCTAGCGGGGGGCTTGGCTCCTACGAGCAGTACCTC.